Sequencing of this T cell receptor beta chain was carried out in a study of blood T cell repertoires in COVID-19. Across the whole study: T cells, B-cell-depleted T cells, or PBMCs provided the cDNA or gDNA that served as material.

As originally analysed: Amplification with reference gene primers provided the estimates of nucleated cell counts. TCRdb's table, derived via immunoSEQ multiplex PCR, lists solely in-frame clones and lacks some. V, J and clone size are those of that table, while D and trimming were read from the DNA. The sample shows about 240,000 clones, around nine tenths of them seen only once. Germline V gene lookup returns CDR1 MNHEY and CDR2 SVGEGT. The V and J ends lost 5 bases and 5 bases, in that order; junction bases with no gene match: 8. The CDR3 consists of 14 residues. The specimen was peripheral blood. The source is a man aged 25-40 years with COVID-19, enrolled during active disease. The chain employs TRBV6-2 or TRBV6-3 and TRBJ2-5; 7 positions match TRBD2. DNA for the CDR3: TGTGCCAGCAGTCAGGAGCGGGGTCGGGAGACCCAGTACTTC. This translates into CASSQERGRETQYF.